The rows below give T cell receptor beta chains drawn from one sample of a study of T cell responses to AZD1222 COVID-19 vaccine. Generated by immunoSEQ multiplex PCR, the TCRdb table keeps only in-frame clones and is missing some. The sample yields approximately 140,000 clones, more than 90% seen once. Sequenced material: peripheral blood, taken 28 days after the second AZD1222 dose. The source of these receptors is an adult who received the AZD1222 COVID-19 vaccine. The CDR3 runs from the conserved cysteine through the conserved F or W. The D gene is left open where the match is weak. Not all rows give a size; the values are once, few, many and, for expanded clones, a class.

j_call | clone_size | v_call | d_call | cdr3_aa
TRBJ2-7 | - | TRBV11-2 | TRBD2 | CASSRAGSSYEQYF
TRBJ1-1 | - | TRBV21-1 | - | CASSSLAPEWTEAFF
TRBJ2-1 | - | TRBV5-4 | - | CASSLGGRGNEQFF
TRBJ2-3 | once | TRBV2 | - | CASSEALGASSTVNTQYF
TRBJ1-1 | - | TRBV27 | - | CASSYNRMNTEAFF
TRBJ1-2 | once | TRBV30 | - | CAWSPIPGDGYTF
TRBJ2-3 | once | TRBV7-9 | TRBD2 | CASSGGYGREADTQYF
TRBJ1-1 | - | TRBV5-1 | TRBD1 | CASSSPVGQGFPFPTEAFF
TRBJ1-5 | - | TRBV7-8 | - | CASSLETLQPQHF
TRBJ2-7 | once | TRBV10-3 | TRBD2 | CAIRKTSGSYEQYF
TRBJ1-2 | - | TRBV10-3 | - | CAISESQQVDGYTF
TRBJ2-7 | - | TRBV30 | - | CAWSPPVIVGILHEQYF
TRBJ1-2 | - | TRBV5-5 | - | CASSLELSYTF
TRBJ1-2 | - | TRBV27 | TRBD1 | CASSLLAGGIYGYTF
TRBJ1-5 | - | TRBV5-1 | - | CASSLAAGDQPQHF
TRBJ2-7 | - | TRBV20-1 | - | CSAGLTYEQYF
TRBJ1-4 | - | TRBV28 | TRBD1 | CASSLPPGGSNEKLFF
TRBJ2-2 | - | TRBV9 | - | CASSVGGVGTGELFF
TRBJ1-5 | - | TRBV30 | TRBD1 | CAWSVQGEQPQHF
TRBJ1-1 | - | TRBV5-1 | - | CASSLAGMGTEAFF
TRBJ1-1 | - | TRBV29-1 | - | CSVERQNTEAFF
TRBJ1-1 | - | TRBV29-1 | TRBD1 | CSVELQGGTEAFF
TRBJ2-7 | - | TRBV7-9 | - | CASSLGDNYEQYF
TRBJ2-7 | - | TRBV19 | - | CASSPQKGPTSYEQYF
TRBJ1-1 | - | TRBV10-3 | - | CAISEEGWNTEAFF
TRBJ2-2 | - | TRBV18 | - | CASSPGQNTGELFF